Sequencing of this T cell receptor beta chain was carried out in a study of blood T cell repertoires in COVID-19 (dated by TCRdb to the early 2020s). In the study overall: Samples from collaborators originated in the United States, Italy and Spain and spanned both the acute and convalescent phases of COVID-19. Deeply sampled blood TCRbeta repertoires from subjects exposed to, actively infected with, or recovered from COVID-19 were included in the dataset. Where available, HLA class I and class II types were obtained from metadata supplied by the sample provider rather than from assay-based typing. Sample metadata almost always included a de-identified subject ID, COVID-19 status, age in years and sex. The samples were drawn from the first 160 participants of the ongoing ImmuneRACE study and from 950 to 1,500 subjects provided by 6 global collaborators. The repertoires were released in a freely available public database intended as a resource for research on the immune response to SARS-CoV-2. The prospective study material was composed of cDNA or gDNA derived from T cells, B-cell-depleted T cells, or PBMCs.

Results and caveats for the whole study, not just this receptor: The quantity of clinical and demographic metadata differed by source and by participant and was supplied without curation.

Notes on this clone: Its specific antigen is unknown. Per-base quality was not reported, and no clone a single base away is much larger than it.

TCRbeta CDR3 regions were amplified from genomic DNA by means of the immunoSEQ Assay, a bias-controlled multiplex PCR. For the original study's pipeline: The number of nucleated cells in each sample was estimated by amplification of reference gene primers within the assay. Sequence reads were collapsed and filtered to measure the absolute abundance of every unique TCRbeta CDR3 rearrangement. For each sample, productive Simpson clonality was calculated as the square root of Simpson's diversity index over productive rearrangements. This immuneACCESS table, as held by TCRdb, lists in-frame sequences with V and J called but not all clones. Of the missing ones, under half trace to an unresolved V gene in checked studies; the others have no known cause. From that table come the V and J calls and clone size; the DNA was used to work out D and trimming. The table for this sample lists 150,000 to 200,000 clones; 88% of them were counted only once. Approximately 4.5% of the sample rests with the top ten.

Each collaborating institution followed its own protocols to collect whole blood in K2EDTA tubes. For TCRbeta analysis, collaborator samples were shipped as frozen whole blood, as isolated PBMCs, or as DNA extracted from either sample type. The CDR3 numbers 13 residues from cysteine through phenylalanine. The DNA shown is the 39-base CDR3, in frame from base 1. CDR1 SNHLY and CDR2 FYNNEI are derived from the germline V gene. V is clipped by 2 bases and J by 6 bases, and the sequence between their germline boundaries is 8 bases long. This sequence uses TRBV2 and TRBJ1-5, with TRBD1 tentatively as D gene (5 bases match). Sample: peripheral blood. The receptor's source is a human donor in a cohort sampled during active COVID-19. Read as DNA, the sequence is TGTGCCAGCAGTGAACAGCAGGGTCAGCCCCAGCATTTT. The encoded protein is CASSEQQGQPQHF.